This T cell receptor (beta chain) was obtained from a study of T cell responses to AZD1222 COVID-19 vaccine. This table comes from immunoSEQ multiplex PCR, and its TCRdb copy is limited to in-frame clones, with some not included. The table includes some 150,000 clones, roughly 89% detected once. Concerning this clone: Antigen unknown.

Study results and caveats: The study sampled repertoires only after the peak T cell response. Spike-specific TCR depth and breadth grew after two AZD1222 doses.

V lost 5 bases to trimming and J lost 6 bases, with 13 bases between them. Germline assignment: CDR1 MNHEY and CDR2 SMNVEV (reference sequence). The CDR3 is made up of 13 amino acids. The specimen comprised peripheral blood, sampled 28 days after the second AZD1222 dose. This clonotype originated in an adult who received the AZD1222 COVID-19 vaccine. The V and J genes are TRBV27 and TRBJ1-1; no reliable D call. The CDR3 nucleotides are TGTGCCAGCAGTATCGTAGAGAGCGCTGAAGCTTTCTTT. Its translation: CASSIVESAEAFF.